The 25 T cell receptor beta chains below all came from one sample that was sequenced in a study of blood T cell repertoires in COVID-19 (dated by TCRdb to 2020 to 2021). The library was produced with the immunoSEQ multiplex PCR assay. This immuneACCESS table, as held by TCRdb, lists in-frame sequences with V and J called but not all clones. Of the missing ones, under half trace to an unresolved V gene in checked studies; the others have no known cause. The sample has roughly 200,000 clones on record, roughly nine tenths of them singletons. The leading ten clones occupy about 2.1% of the sample. The sequenced sample was PBMCs or T cells enriched from blood (not recorded which). The origin of the receptors is a woman between 40 and 55 years old with acute COVID-19.

The rearrangement joins TRBV9 to TRBJ2-7; the match to TRBD2 covers 13 bases. With V trimmed by 3 bases and J by 7 bases, 10 bases remained unmatched. Germline CDR1 SGDLS, CDR2 YYNGEE. There are 16 residues in the CDR3. Here the CDR3 DNA reads TGTGCCAGCAGCGCTGACGGGACTAGCGGGATTGGTGAGCAGTACTTC. This codes for CASSADGTSGIGEQYF.

This clone was seen only once. The chain joins TRBV7-2 to TRBJ2-2; 7 positions match TRBD1. The V and J ends lost 3 bases and 0 bases, in that order; junction bases with no gene match: 7. CDR3 length equals 17 residues. Germline V gene lookup returns CDR1 SGHTA and CDR2 FQGNSA. The CDR3 DNA reads as TGTGCCAGCAGCTTCCGTTTGGGGACAGCGAACACCGGGGAGCTGTTTTTT. This encodes CASSFRLGTANTGELFF. Full variable domain (rest looked up from reference TRBV7-2 and TRBJ2-2): GAGVSQSPSNKVTEKGKDVELRCDPISGHTALYWYRQSLGQGLEFLIYFQGNSAPDKSGLPSDRFSAERTGGSVSTLTIQRTQQEDSAVYLCASSFRLGTANTGELFFGEGSRLTVL.

The J gene is TRBJ1-3, the V gene TRBV5-4; 7 bases are shared with TRBD1. Germline V gene lookup returns CDR1 SGHNT and CDR2 YYREEE (reference sequence). The V and J ends lost 0 bases and 0 bases, in that order; junction bases with no gene match: 3. The CDR3 length is 16 residues. The CDR3 sequence: CASSLGQGGSGNTIYF. In DNA form, the CDR3 reads TGTGCCAGCAGCTTGGGCCAGGGGGGCTCTGGAAACACCATATATTTT.

In this sample, this clone turned up once. V and J are TRBV3-1 (or the pseudogene TRBV3-2) and TRBJ2-7; 7 nucleotides line up with TRBD2. The CDR3 totals 15 residues. The V segment lost 5 bases and the J segment 1 base; nucleotides outside the gene matches: 8. The germline V gene has CDR1 LGHDT and CDR2 YNNKEL (reference sequence). This CDR3 reads CASSGEGRPSYEQYF. In DNA, the CDR3 is TGTGCCAGCAGCGGGGAGGGTCGACCATCCTACGAGCAGTACTTC.

The V gene is TRBV9, the J gene TRBJ2-3, with D possibly TRBD2 on 6 matching bases. Germline V gene sequence: CDR1 SGDLS, CDR2 YYNGEE. V lost 0 bases and J 0 bases, leaving 17 bases between the germline ends. The CDR3 spans 18 residues. The CDR3 sequence: CASSVDLGVAESTDTQYF. CDR3 nucleotides: TGTGCCAGCAGCGTAGACTTGGGGGTAGCGGAAAGCACAGATACGCAGTATTTT.

This clone was observed a handful of times. The gene calls are TRBV29-1 and TRBJ1-1; 7 nucleotides line up with TRBD1. This CDR3 region has 12 residues. Losses at the gene ends were 7 bases for V and 7 bases for J; bases not matched to a gene: 9. CDR1 is SQVTM and CDR2 is ANQGSEA in the germline V gene. CDR3 DNA sequence: TGCAGCGCCAGCAAGGGGGCGCATGAAGCTTTCTTT. It encodes CSASKGAHEAFF.

Here the CDR3 reads CASSQSPGTPNEKLFF. The CDR3 DNA reads TGTGCCAGCAGCCAATCCCCCGGGACACCTAATGAAAAACTGTTTTTT. The chain joins TRBV4-2 to TRBJ1-4; D is possibly TRBD1 (6 bases). V was trimmed by 2 bases and J by 3 bases, leaving 13 bases between them. Germline V gene sequence: CDR1 LGHNA, CDR2 YNFKEQ. The CDR3 is 16 residues long.

This clone was seen a single time. The chain combines TRBV7-2 with TRBJ2-3; 7 nucleotides line up with TRBD2. Germline trimming cut 2 bases from V and 2 bases from J; bases unmatched to any gene: 7. The CDR3 sequence is 16 residues long. Per the germline V gene, CDR1 is SGHTA and CDR2 is FQGNSA. The CDR3 region is CASSLRAGRTTDTQYF. The CDR3 bases are TGTGCCAGCAGCTTACGAGCGGGAAGAACCACAGATACGCAGTATTTT.

The chain combines TRBV7-2 with TRBJ2-1; D possibly corresponds to TRBD1 (6 bases). The CDR3 is 13 residues long. CDR1 SGHTA and CDR2 FQGNSA come from the germline V gene. V dropped 9 bases and J dropped 12 bases, with 21 bases sitting between them. In DNA, the CDR3 is TGTGCCAGTCAGCAACAACCGGGACAATCGCAGTTCTTC. This sequence encodes CASQQQPGQSQFF.

This chain links TRBV3-1 (or the pseudogene TRBV3-2) with TRBJ2-5; perhaps TRBD2 as D (5 bases). Trimming shortened V by 5 bases and J by 5 bases, and 15 bases separated the two germline ends. CDR3 length: 14 residues. The germline CDR1 and CDR2 sequences are LGHDT and YNNKEL (reference sequence). Here the CDR3 reads CASSSAGGPETQYF. The CDR3 bases are TGTGCCAGCAGCTCTGCGGGTGGGCCTGAGACCCAGTACTTC.

The chain uses TRBV28 and TRBJ1-5; 7 positions agree with TRBD1. Germline CDR1 is MDHEN and CDR2 is SYDVKM. The CDR3 sequence is 14 residues long. Trimming removed 3 bases from V and 6 bases from J; junction bases left unmatched: 5. DNA of the CDR3: TGTGCCAGCAGTTTTTTGACAGGGAGTCAGCCCCAGCATTTT. This codes for CASSFLTGSQPQHF. Using reference TRBV28 and TRBJ1-5 for the parts outside the CDR3, the full variable domain is DVKVTQSSRYLVKRTGEKVFLECVQDMDHENMFWYRQDPGLGLRLIYFSYDVKMKEKGDIPEGYSVSREKKERFSLILESASTNQTSMYLCASSFLTGSQPQHFGDGTRLSIL.

The chain couples TRBV14 to TRBJ1-3; D not resolved. Germline V gives CDR1 SGHDN, CDR2 FVKESK. The ends were cut back, 4 bases at V and 4 bases at J, with 17 bases in the middle. The CDR3 runs 16 residues. CDR3 residues: CASSPNGNQRGNTIYF. Written as DNA, the CDR3 is TGTGCCAGCAGCCCCAACGGGAACCAGAGGGGAAACACCATATATTTT.

CDR3 region: CAWSEVGGRTDTQYF. The CDR3 region has the DNA TGTGCCTGGAGTGAAGTAGGAGGACGCACAGATACGCAGTATTTT. This chain connects TRBV30 to TRBJ2-3, with D possibly matching TRBD2 (5 bases). CDR3 length: 15 residues. V shed 1 base and J shed 1 base, with 12 bases lying between them. Germline CDR1 and CDR2: GTSNPN and SVGIG (reference sequence).

This rearrangement joins TRBV15 to TRBJ1-5, with TRBD1 as a possible D gene (6 bases). Germline-derived CDR1 and CDR2 are LNHNV and YYDKDF (reference sequence). V was cut by 0 bases and J by 1 base, with 10 bases left in between. This CDR3 region has 16 residues. Written as DNA, the CDR3 is TGTGCCACCAGCAGAGATCGTACAGGGAGCAATCAGCCCCAGCATTTT. Protein sequence: CATSRDRTGSNQPQHF.

The chain has TRBV2 and TRBJ2-3, with D unresolved. V lost 4 bases, J lost 1 base, and 9 bases lay in between. The CDR3 has 14 amino acids. From germline, CDR1 is SNHLY and CDR2 FYNNEI. The CDR3 sequence: CASSGSAGTDTQYF. The CDR3 DNA is TGTGCCAGCAGTGGTTCGGCGGGCACAGATACGCAGTATTTT.

The chain links TRBV6-5 to TRBJ1-2; 11 bases match TRBD1. This CDR3 has 16 amino acids. Germline loops: CDR1 MNHEY, CDR2 SVGAGI. J was trimmed by 2 bases and V by 2 bases; bases with no gene match: 4. The CDR3 region has the DNA TGTGCCAGCAGTTACCAGGGACAGGGGGTAAACTATGGCTACACCTTC. Translation gives CASSYQGQGVNYGYTF.

J is TRBJ2-7 and V is TRBV7-9, with D maybe TRBD1 (6 bases). CDR3 length equals 15 residues. Trimming shortened V by 5 bases and J by 2 bases, and 16 bases separated the two germline ends. Germline CDR1 is SEHNR and CDR2 is FQNEAQ (reference sequence). CDR3 sequence reads: CASSPQGPPTYEQYF. The CDR3 DNA reads TGTGCCAGCAGCCCACAGGGTCCCCCAACCTACGAGCAGTACTTC. The complete variable domain, with remaining parts taken from reference TRBV7-9 and TRBJ2-7, reads DTGVSQNPRHKITKRGQNVTFRCDPISEHNRLYWYRQTLGQGPEFLTYFQNEAQLEKSRLLSDRFSAERPKGSFSTLEIQRTEQGDSAMYLCASSPQGPPTYEQYFGPGTRLTVT.

In this sample, this clone turned up once. The V and J genes are TRBV7-8 and TRBJ2-3, with TRBD2 identical over 13 bases. V lost 1 base, J lost 2 bases, and 6 bases stayed unmatched. The CDR3 length is 18 residues. CDR1 SGHVS and CDR2 FQNEAQ come from the germline V gene. CDR3 nucleotides: TGTGCCAGCAGCTTAGAGGGGACTAGCGGGGCCATCACAGATACGCAGTATTTT. As protein: CASSLEGTSGAITDTQYF.

DNA of the CDR3: TGTGCCAGCAGCCAAGGACTAGCGGGGAACTACGAGCAGTACTTC. Translated: CASSQGLAGNYEQYF. This sequence joins TRBV11-2 and TRBJ2-7, with 12 bases that match TRBD2. The trim removed 5 bases at V and 3 bases at J, leaving 5 bases unmatched. The CDR3 length is 15 residues. Per germline, CDR1 SGHAT and CDR2 FQNNGV.

The chain employs TRBV13 and TRBJ2-2, with 8 bases that match TRBD2. CDR1 is PRHDT and CDR2 is FYEKMQ in the germline V gene (reference sequence). The CDR3 sequence is 20 residues long. J lost 7 bases, V lost 0 bases, and 19 bases had no gene match. Here the CDR3 reads CASSLGLIRLAGNFDGELFF. CDR3 in DNA: TGTGCCAGCAGCTTAGGCCTTATTAGGCTAGCGGGTAATTTCGACGGGGAGCTGTTTTTT.

The rearrangement joins TRBV5-1 to TRBJ1-1, with 8 bases fitting TRBD1. The CDR3 runs 16 residues. The J segment lost 2 bases and the V segment lost 4 bases, leaving 10 bases of the junction unmatched. Germline-derived CDR1 and CDR2 are SGHRS and YFSETQ. The CDR3 coding sequence is TGCGCCAGCAGCCCGGGAGTGACAGGGGTTAACACTGAAGCTTTCTTT. Its translation is CASSPGVTGVNTEAFF.

The V gene is TRBV19, the J gene TRBJ2-3; 9 nucleotides match TRBD1. Losses at the gene ends were 2 bases for V and 4 bases for J; bases not matched to a gene: 4. Germline values: CDR1 LNHDA, CDR2 SQIVND (reference sequence). CDR3 size: 15 residues. CDR3 DNA: TGTGCCAGTAGTATAACAGGGGGCAGCGCAGATACGCAGTATTTT. Its translation: CASSITGGSADTQYF.

The chain employs TRBV9 and TRBJ2-4; 11 nucleotides agree with TRBD2. CDR3 length: 17 residues. After removal of 4 bases from V and 0 bases from J, the junction contained 6 bases not matched to a gene. Germline CDR1 SGDLS, CDR2 YYNGEE. CDR3 nucleotide sequence: TGTGCCAGCAGCCCTGAAGGACTAGCGGGAGCCAAAAACATTCAGTACTTC. This gives the protein CASSPEGLAGAKNIQYF.

The chain recombines TRBV4-3 with TRBJ1-5; TRBD1 might be the D (5 bases). Trimming took 0 bases from V and 4 from J, leaving 10 bases between them. The germline V gene encodes CDR1 LGHNA and CDR2 YSLEER. The CDR3 has 15 amino acids. This CDR3 reads CASSQDGAVNQPQHF. The CDR3 nucleotides are TGCGCCAGCAGCCAAGATGGGGCGGTGAATCAGCCCCAGCATTTT.

The gene calls are TRBV6-1 and TRBJ2-7, with a tentative D call TRBD1 (6 bases). Trimming removed 3 bases at V and 2 bases at J, with 14 bases between. CDR1 and CDR2 from the germline V gene are MNHNS and SASEGT. This CDR3 region has 15 residues. CDR3 loop: CASSDLQGGAYEQYF. As DNA, the CDR3 is TGTGCCAGCAGTGACCTACAGGGTGGGGCCTACGAGCAGTACTTC.